This TCR beta chain originates from a study of shared clonotypes between healthy human individuals. CDR3 length equals 15 residues. Germline V gives CDR1 SNHLY, CDR2 FYNNEI. V was pared by 8 bases and J by 2 bases, with 16 bases between. The table came from immunoSEQ multiplex PCR; TCRdb's copy has only in-frame clones and leaves some out. Found here are hundreds of thousands of clones, approximately 95% of them singletons; the top ten hold 0.06%. CD45RA+ naive and CD45RA-negative memory subsets were separated from CD4+ cells. This rearrangement joins TRBV2 to TRBJ1-5; no definite D call. This receptor was obtained from a woman younger than 45 in good health. The specimen sequenced was naive CD4+ T cells sorted from blood. Indicated subset: CD45RA+ positively selected. In DNA form, the CDR3 reads TGTGCCAGCGCCCTGGGAAGCCAGGGCAATCAGCCCCAGCATTTT. It yields the protein CASALGSQGNQPQHF.